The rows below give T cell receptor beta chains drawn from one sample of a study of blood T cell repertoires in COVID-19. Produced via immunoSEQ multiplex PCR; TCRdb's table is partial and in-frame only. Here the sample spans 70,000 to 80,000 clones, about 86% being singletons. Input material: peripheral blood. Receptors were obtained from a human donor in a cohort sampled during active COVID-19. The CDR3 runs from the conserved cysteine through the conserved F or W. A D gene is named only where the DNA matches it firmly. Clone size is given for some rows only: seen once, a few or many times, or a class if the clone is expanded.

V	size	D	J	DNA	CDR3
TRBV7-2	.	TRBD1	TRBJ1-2	TGTGCCAGCAGCTCCGGACAGGGACGATATGGCTACACCTTC	CASSSGQGRYGYTF
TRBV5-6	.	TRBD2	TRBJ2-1	TGTGCCAGCAGCTTGGTTGGCCGGGGGGGCTTAGGTGGTGAGCAGTTCTTC	CASSLVGRGGLGGEQFF
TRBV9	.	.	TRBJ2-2	TGTGCCAGCAGCGTAGTTGATGCCCTTGGAGGCGGGGAGCTGTTTTTT	CASSVVDALGGGELFF
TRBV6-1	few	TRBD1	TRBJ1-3	TGTGCCAGCAGTGAAGCTCCGGGACAGGGGCAATCTGGAAACACCATATATTTT	CASSEAPGQGQSGNTIYF
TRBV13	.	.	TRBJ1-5	TGTGCCAGCAGCCGTTTCGCAGAGCCCCAGCATTTT	CASSRFAEPQHF
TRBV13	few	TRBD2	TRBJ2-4	TGTGCCAGCAGCCCCCAGATACTCAGCGGGGGTGTTTCGGACATTCAGTACTTC	CASSPQILSGGVSDIQYF
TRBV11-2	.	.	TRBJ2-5	TGTGCCAGCAGTCGGGTCGAAGAGACCCAGTACTTC	CASSRVEETQYF
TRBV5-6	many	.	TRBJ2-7	TGTGCCAGCAGCTTGCGGGAAACGGAACAGTACTTC	CASSLRETEQYF
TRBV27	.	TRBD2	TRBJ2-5	TGTGCCAGCAGCCTCGGGACTAGCGTGGAGACCCAGTACTTC	CASSLGTSVETQYF
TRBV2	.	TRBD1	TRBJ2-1	TGTGCCAGCAGCGGGACAGGCGGATACAATGAGCAGTTCTTC	CASSGTGGYNEQFF
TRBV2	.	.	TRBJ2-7	TGTGCCAGCAGACGGACAGAGTACGAGCAGTACTTC	CASRRTEYEQYF
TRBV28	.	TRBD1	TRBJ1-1	TGTGCCAGCAGTGTTCCAGGGGGAGGTAACACTGAAGCTTTCTTT	CASSVPGGGNTEAFF
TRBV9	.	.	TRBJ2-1	TGTGCCAGCAGCGTTTATGTGGGAGGGGGCTCCTACAATGAGCAGTTCTTC	CASSVYVGGGSYNEQFF
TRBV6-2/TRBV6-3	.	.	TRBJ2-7	TGTGCCAGCAGTTACCCCGCATTCAGGGCCTACGAGCAGTACTTC	CASSYPAFRAYEQYF